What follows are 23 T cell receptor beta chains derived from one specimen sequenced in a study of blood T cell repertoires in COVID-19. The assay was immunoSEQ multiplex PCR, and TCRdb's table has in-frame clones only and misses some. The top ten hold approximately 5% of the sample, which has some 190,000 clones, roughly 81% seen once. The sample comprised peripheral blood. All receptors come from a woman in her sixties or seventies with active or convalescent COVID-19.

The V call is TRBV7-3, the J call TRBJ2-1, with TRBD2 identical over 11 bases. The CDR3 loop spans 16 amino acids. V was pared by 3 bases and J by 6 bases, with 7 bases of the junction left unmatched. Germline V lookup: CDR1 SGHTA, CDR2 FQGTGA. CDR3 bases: TGTGCCAGCAGCTTCCGACTAGCGGGAACCACCAATGAGCAGTTCTTC. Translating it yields CASSFRLAGTTNEQFF.

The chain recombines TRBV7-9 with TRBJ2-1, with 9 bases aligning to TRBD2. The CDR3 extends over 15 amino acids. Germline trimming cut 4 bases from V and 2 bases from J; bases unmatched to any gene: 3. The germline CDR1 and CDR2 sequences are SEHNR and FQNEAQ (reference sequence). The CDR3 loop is CASSSPSGTYNEQFF. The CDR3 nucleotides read TGTGCCAGCAGCTCTCCTAGCGGGACCTACAATGAGCAGTTCTTC.

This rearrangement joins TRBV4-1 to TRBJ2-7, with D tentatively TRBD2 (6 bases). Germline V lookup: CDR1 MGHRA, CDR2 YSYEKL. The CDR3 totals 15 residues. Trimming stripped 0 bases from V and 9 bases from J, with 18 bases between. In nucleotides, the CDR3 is TGCGCCAGCAGCCAAGATTCCCTAGCGACCGCGGGGCAGTACTTC. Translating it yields CASSQDSLATAGQYF.

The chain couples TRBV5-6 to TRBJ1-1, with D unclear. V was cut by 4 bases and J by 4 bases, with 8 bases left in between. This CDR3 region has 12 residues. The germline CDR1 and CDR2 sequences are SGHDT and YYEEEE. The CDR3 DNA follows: TGTGCCAGCAGCGCTTACACCACTGAAGCTTTCTTT. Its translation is CASSAYTTEAFF.

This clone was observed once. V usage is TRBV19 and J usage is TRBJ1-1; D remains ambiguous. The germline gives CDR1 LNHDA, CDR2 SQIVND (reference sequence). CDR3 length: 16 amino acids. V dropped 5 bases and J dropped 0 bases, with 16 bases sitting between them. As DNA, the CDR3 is TGTGCCAGTAGTGCCGCCCGGGTGGTCGTGAACACTGAAGCTTTCTTT. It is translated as CASSAARVVVNTEAFF.

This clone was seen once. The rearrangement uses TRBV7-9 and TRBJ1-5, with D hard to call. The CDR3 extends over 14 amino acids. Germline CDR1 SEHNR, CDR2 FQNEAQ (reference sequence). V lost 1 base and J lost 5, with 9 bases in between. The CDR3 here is CASSLDRGYQPQHF. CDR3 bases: TGTGCCAGCAGCTTAGATCGGGGTTATCAGCCCCAGCATTTT.

CDR3 DNA sequence: TGTGCCAGCAGTTCCGGGGTGAACACCGGGGAGCTGTTTTTT. Amino acid sequence: CASSSGVNTGELFF. The gene calls are TRBV5-4 and TRBJ2-2; TRBD2 is a possible D gene (5 bases). Trimming stripped 5 bases from V and 1 base from J, with 9 bases between. Germline CDR1 and CDR2: SGHNT and YYREEE (reference sequence). CDR3 length: 14 amino acids. Combining the CDR3 with reference TRBV5-4 and TRBJ2-2 gives the whole variable domain ETGVTQSPTHLIKTRGQQVTLRCSSQSGHNTVSWYQQALGQGPQFIFQYYREEENGRGNFPPRFSGLQFPNYSSELNVNALELDDSALYLCASSSGVNTGELFFGEGSRLTVL.

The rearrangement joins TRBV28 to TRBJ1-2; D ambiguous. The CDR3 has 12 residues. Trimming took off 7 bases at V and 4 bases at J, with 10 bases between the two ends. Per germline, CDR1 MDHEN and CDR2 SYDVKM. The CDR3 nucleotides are TGTGCCAGCAAGGAGAGGCTCTATGGCTACACCTTC. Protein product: CASKERLYGYTF.

The CDR3 DNA follows: TGTGCCAGCAGCGTAGGCCCGGAGGGGGCAACTGGAAACACCATATATTTT. Translating gives CASSVGPEGATGNTIYF. The chain is built from TRBV9 and TRBJ1-3; TRBD1 aligns across 7 bases. V lost 0 bases to trimming and J lost 2 bases; unmatched junction nucleotides: 8. The germline CDR1 and CDR2 sequences are SGDLS and YYNGEE. This CDR3 has 17 amino acids.

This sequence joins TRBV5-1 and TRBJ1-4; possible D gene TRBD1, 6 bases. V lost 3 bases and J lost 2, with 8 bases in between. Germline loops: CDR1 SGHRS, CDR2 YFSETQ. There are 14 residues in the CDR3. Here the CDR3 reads CASSSDRTNEKLFF. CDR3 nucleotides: TGCGCCAGCAGCTCCGACAGGACTAATGAAAAACTGTTTTTT.

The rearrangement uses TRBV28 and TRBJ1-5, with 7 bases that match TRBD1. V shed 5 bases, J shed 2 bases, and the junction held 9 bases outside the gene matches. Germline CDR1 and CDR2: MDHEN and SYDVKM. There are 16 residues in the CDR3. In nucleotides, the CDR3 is TGTGCCAGCAGTCCACAGGGACAGCCGGGCAATCAGCCCCAGCATTTT. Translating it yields CASSPQGQPGNQPQHF.

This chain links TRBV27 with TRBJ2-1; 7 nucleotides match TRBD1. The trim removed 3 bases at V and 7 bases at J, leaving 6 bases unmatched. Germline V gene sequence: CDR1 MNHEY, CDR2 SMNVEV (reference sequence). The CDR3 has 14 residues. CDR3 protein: CASSFRGQRNEQFF. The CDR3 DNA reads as TGTGCCAGCAGTTTTAGGGGACAGAGGAATGAGCAGTTCTTC.

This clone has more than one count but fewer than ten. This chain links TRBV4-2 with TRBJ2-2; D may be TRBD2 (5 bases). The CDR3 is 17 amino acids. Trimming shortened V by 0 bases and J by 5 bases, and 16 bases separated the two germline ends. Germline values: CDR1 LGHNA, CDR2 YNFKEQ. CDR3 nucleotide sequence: TGTGCCAGCAGCCAAGAATGGCTAGCAAGTGGGACCGGGGAGCTGTTTTTT. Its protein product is CASSQEWLASGTGELFF.

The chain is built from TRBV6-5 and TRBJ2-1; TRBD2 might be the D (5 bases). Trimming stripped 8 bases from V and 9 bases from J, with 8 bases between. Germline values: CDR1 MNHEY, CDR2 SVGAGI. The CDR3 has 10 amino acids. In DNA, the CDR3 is TGTGCCAGCGCAGAGGGTGAGCAGTTCTTC. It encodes CASAEGEQFF.

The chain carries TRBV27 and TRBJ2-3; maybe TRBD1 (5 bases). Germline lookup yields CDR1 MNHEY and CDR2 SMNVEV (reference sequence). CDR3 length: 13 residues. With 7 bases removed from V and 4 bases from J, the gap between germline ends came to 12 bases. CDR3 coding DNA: TGTGCCAGCAACACCCAGGGCCCAGATACGCAGTATTTT. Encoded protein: CASNTQGPDTQYF.

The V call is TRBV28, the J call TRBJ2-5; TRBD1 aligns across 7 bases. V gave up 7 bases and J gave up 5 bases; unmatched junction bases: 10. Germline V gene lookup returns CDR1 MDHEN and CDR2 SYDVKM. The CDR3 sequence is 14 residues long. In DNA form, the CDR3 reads TGTGCCAGCAACGAATACAGGGGTCAGGAGACCCAGTACTTC. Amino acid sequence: CASNEYRGQETQYF.

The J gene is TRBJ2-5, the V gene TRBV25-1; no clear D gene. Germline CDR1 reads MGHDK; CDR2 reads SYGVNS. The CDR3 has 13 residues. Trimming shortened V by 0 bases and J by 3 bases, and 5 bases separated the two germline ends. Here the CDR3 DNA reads TGTGCCAGCAGTGAATACAGTAAAGAGACCCAGTACTTC. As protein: CASSEYSKETQYF.

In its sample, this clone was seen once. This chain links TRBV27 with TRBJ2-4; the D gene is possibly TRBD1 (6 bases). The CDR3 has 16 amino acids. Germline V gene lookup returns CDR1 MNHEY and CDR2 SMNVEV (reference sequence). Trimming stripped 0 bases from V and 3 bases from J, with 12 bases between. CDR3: CASSLSPGQIKNIQYF. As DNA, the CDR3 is TGTGCCAGCAGTTTATCTCCAGGACAGATCAAAAACATTCAGTACTTC.

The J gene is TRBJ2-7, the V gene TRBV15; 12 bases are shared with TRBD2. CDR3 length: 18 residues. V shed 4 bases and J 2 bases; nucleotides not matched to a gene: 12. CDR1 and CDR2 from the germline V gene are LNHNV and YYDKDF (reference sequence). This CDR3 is CATSTRSVLAGGAYEQYF. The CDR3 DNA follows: TGTGCCACCAGCACCCGCTCGGTGCTAGCGGGAGGGGCCTACGAGCAGTACTTC.

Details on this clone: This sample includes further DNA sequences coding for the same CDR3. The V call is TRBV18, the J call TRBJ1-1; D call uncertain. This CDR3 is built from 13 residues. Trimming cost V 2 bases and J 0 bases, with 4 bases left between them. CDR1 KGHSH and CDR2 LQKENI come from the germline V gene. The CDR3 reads CASSPGLNTEAFF. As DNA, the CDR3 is TGTGCCAGCTCACCAGGGCTGAACACTGAAGCTTTCTTT.

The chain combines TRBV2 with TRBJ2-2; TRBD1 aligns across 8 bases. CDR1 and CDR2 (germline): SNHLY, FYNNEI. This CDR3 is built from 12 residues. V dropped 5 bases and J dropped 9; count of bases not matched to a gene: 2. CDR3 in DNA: TGTGCCAGCAGTCCAGGGGGCAGGGAGCTGTTTTTT. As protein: CASSPGGRELFF.

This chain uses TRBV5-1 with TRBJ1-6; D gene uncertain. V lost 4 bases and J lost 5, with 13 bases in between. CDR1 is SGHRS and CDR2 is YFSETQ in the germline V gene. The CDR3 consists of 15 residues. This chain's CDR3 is CASSSGFGDNSPLHF. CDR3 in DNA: TGCGCCAGCAGCAGCGGGTTTGGGGATAATTCACCCCTCCACTTT.

This CDR3 is CASRPTYPRQGWTYNEQFF. The CDR3 coding sequence is TGTGCCAGCAGACCAACCTATCCCCGACAGGGCTGGACATACAATGAGCAGTTCTTC. This chain connects TRBV3-1 (or the pseudogene TRBV3-2) to TRBJ2-1; 7 nucleotides align to TRBD1. The CDR3 consists of 19 residues. In germline, CDR1 is LGHDT, CDR2 YNNKEL (reference sequence). After removal of 6 bases from V and 4 bases from J, the junction contained 21 bases not matched to a gene.